These 30 T cell receptor beta chains came from one sample sequenced in a study of T cell responses to AZD1222 COVID-19 vaccine. Clones were read by immunoSEQ multiplex PCR, and TCRdb kept only the in-frame ones, dropping some. The top ten hold 2% to 3% of the sample, which has about 120,000 clones, 75% to 90% seen once. Here the sequenced sample was peripheral blood, taken on day 0 of AZD1222 vaccination. All receptors derive from an adult in good health.

As for this clone: At one of its ends the junction is not consistent with the germline gene, which may arise from a read error. The gene calls are TRBV7-7 and TRBJ2-2, with TRBD1 as a possible D gene (5 bases). The length of the CDR3 is 14 residues. Germline CDR1 and CDR2: SSHAT and FNYEAQ (reference sequence). CDR3 protein: CASSLGQGNGELFF. The CDR3 DNA sequence: TGTGCTAGCAGCTTAGGGCAGGGAAACGGGGAGCTGTTTTTT.

The sample holds one count of this clone. The V call is TRBV19, the J call TRBJ2-1; TRBD1 aligns across 7 bases. The CDR3 is made up of 14 amino acids. The V gene's germline CDR1 is LNHDA and CDR2 SQIVND (reference sequence). V shed 7 bases and J 5 bases; nucleotides not matched to a gene: 8. DNA for the CDR3: TGTGCCAGTACCACGGACAGGTGGGACAATGAGCAGTTCTTC. Protein: CASTTDRWDNEQFF.

This clone has a handful of counts. The chain recombines TRBV28 with TRBJ2-7; TRBD1 is a possible D gene (6 bases). The CDR3 runs to 14 residues. From germline, CDR1 is MDHEN and CDR2 SYDVKM. V lost 10 bases to trimming and J lost 0 bases, with 16 bases between them. CDR3 nucleotides: TGTGCCACGGATACAGGGTCCCCCTCCTACGAGCAGTACTTC. Its translation: CATDTGSPSYEQYF.

The rearrangement links TRBV6-1 to TRBJ2-3; no clear D gene. CDR3 length: 11 amino acids. The V gene's germline CDR1 is MNHNS and CDR2 SASEGT. V was pared by 5 bases and J by 4 bases, with 4 bases between. DNA for the CDR3: TGTGCCAGCAGTACAGCAGATACGCAGTATTTT. Its protein product is CASSTADTQYF.

V is TRBV5-4 and J is TRBJ1-3; a weak D match, TRBD1 (5 bases). V was cut by 1 base and J by 0 bases, with 17 bases left in between. Germline values: CDR1 SGHNT, CDR2 YYREEE (reference sequence). The CDR3 runs to 18 residues. CDR3 bases: TGTGCCAGCAGCTTGCCCGGGGGGTCTGGGCTCTCTGGAAACACCATATATTTT. Amino acid sequence: CASSLPGGSGLSGNTIYF. Full variable domain (missing parts from reference TRBV5-4 and TRBJ1-3): ETGVTQSPTHLIKTRGQQVTLRCSSQSGHNTVSWYQQALGQGPQFIFQYYREEENGRGNFPPRFSGLQFPNYSSELNVNALELDDSALYLCASSLPGGSGLSGNTIYFGEGSWLTVV.

V is TRBV7-2 and J is TRBJ1-2; D not certain. Between the trimmed V and J ends, which lost 1 base and 5 bases, there was a span of 5 bases. Germline V gene sequence: CDR1 SGHTA, CDR2 FQGNSA. The CDR3 is made up of 12 amino acids. In DNA form, the CDR3 reads TGTGCCAGCAGCTTAGGGATGTATGGCTACACCTTC. This translates into CASSLGMYGYTF.

As for this clone: One end of the junction varies from germline; a read error may be responsible. This chain links TRBV7-7 with TRBJ2-3, with a possible D match to TRBD2 (6 bases). This CDR3 is built from 15 residues. Germline V gene sequence: CDR1 SSHAT, CDR2 FNYEAQ (reference sequence). The CDR3 sequence: CASSPGDEWADTQYF. CDR3 nucleotide sequence: TGTGCTAGCAGTCCGGGGGATGAGTGGGCAGATACGCAGTATTTT.

The chain employs TRBV6-5 and TRBJ1-3; tentatively, D is TRBD1 (5 bases). The CDR3 is 15 amino acids. From germline, CDR1 is MNHEY and CDR2 SVGAGI. V lost 6 bases to trimming and J lost 0 bases, with 12 bases between them. Here the CDR3 DNA reads TGTGCCAGCAGCGGGACGAGTAACTCTGGAAACACCATATATTTT. Its translation: CASSGTSNSGNTIYF.

The chain combines TRBV5-1 with TRBJ2-3; D is ambiguous. V was trimmed by 0 bases and J by 2 bases, leaving 13 bases between them. Germline V CDR1 and CDR2: SGHRS, YFSETQ. The CDR3 extends over 16 amino acids. The CDR3 DNA reads TGCGCCAGCAGCTTGGCCGGAGTGGCGGCCACAGATACGCAGTATTTT. Its protein product is CASSLAGVAATDTQYF. The variable domain in full, with the rest retrieved from reference TRBV5-1 and TRBJ2-3, is KAGVTQTPRYLIKTRGQQVTLSCSPISGHRSVSWYQQTPGQGLQFLFEYFSETQRNKGNFPGRFSGRQFSNSRSEMNVSTLELGDSALYLCASSLAGVAATDTQYFGPGTRLTVL.

V and J are TRBV29-1 and TRBJ1-6; D is perhaps TRBD1 (5 bases). The CDR3 is 16 residues long. Germline lookup yields CDR1 SQVTM and CDR2 ANQGSEA. With 2 bases removed from V and 0 bases from J, the gap between germline ends came to 11 bases. The CDR3 region is CSVEKWGSSYNSPLHF. DNA of the CDR3: TGCAGCGTTGAAAAGTGGGGGAGCTCCTATAATTCACCCCTCCACTTT.

The chain joins TRBV2 to TRBJ1-5, with TRBD1 matching over 9 bases. Germline V gene sequence: CDR1 SNHLY, CDR2 FYNNEI. With V trimmed by 6 bases and J by 4 bases, 4 bases remained unmatched. This CDR3 spans 14 amino acids. The CDR3 here is CASRFGTGNQPQHF. The CDR3, as DNA: TGTGCCAGCAGGTTCGGGACAGGGAATCAGCCCCAGCATTTT.

This chain joins TRBV2 and TRBJ1-1; D possibly corresponds to TRBD1 (5 bases). Germline-derived CDR1 and CDR2 are SNHLY and FYNNEI. Trimming took off 1 base at V and 3 bases at J, with 6 bases between the two ends. The CDR3 extends over 13 amino acids. The DNA of the CDR3 is TGTGCCAGCAGTGAAGGGGGCCACACTGAAGCTTTCTTT. This sequence encodes CASSEGGHTEAFF.

This clone was seen once. The rearrangement uses TRBV5-6 and TRBJ1-5; D ambiguous. Looked up from germline, CDR1 is SGHDT and CDR2 is YYEEEE. Deletions cut 4 bases from V and 4 bases from J, with 9 bases between. This CDR3 contains 13 residues. CDR3 bases: TGTGCCAGCAGCCCGGCCCCTAATCAGCCCCAGCATTTT. It encodes CASSPAPNQPQHF.

The chain combines TRBV5-6 with TRBJ2-5, with a possible D match to TRBD2 (5 bases). Per the germline V gene, CDR1 is SGHDT and CDR2 is YYEEEE. Trimming removed 4 bases at V and 2 bases at J, with 15 bases between. CDR3 size: 15 residues. CDR3 nucleotide sequence: TGTGCCAGCAGCACCGGACTTCATACTCAAGAGACCCAGTACTTC. Amino acids: CASSTGLHTQETQYF.

The chain is built from TRBV10-3 and TRBJ1-1, with 7 nucleotides matching TRBD1. The CDR3 length is 18 residues. Germline V gives CDR1 ENHRY, CDR2 SYGVKD. The ends lost 4 bases at V and 5 bases at J; junction bases unmatched: 19. CDR3 sequence reads: CAISGPTPTGNGGTEAFF. The CDR3 bases are TGTGCCATCAGTGGCCCCACCCCGACAGGGAATGGAGGTACTGAAGCTTTCTTT.

The genes are TRBV25-1 and TRBJ2-7; the match to TRBD2 covers 7 bases. Germline lookup yields CDR1 MGHDK and CDR2 SYGVNS. J lost 2 bases, V lost 2 bases, and 9 bases had no gene match. This CDR3 contains 16 residues. The chain's CDR3 is CASSEPGGRAAYEQYF. In DNA form, the CDR3 reads TGTGCCAGCAGTGAACCTGGGGGGAGGGCGGCCTACGAGCAGTACTTC.

J is TRBJ2-7 and V is TRBV19; 15 bases align to TRBD2. There are 21 residues in the CDR3. Germline trimming cut 4 bases from V and 2 bases from J; bases unmatched to any gene: 18. Germline CDR1 reads LNHDA; CDR2 reads SQIVND (reference sequence). The CDR3 DNA sequence: TGTGCCAGTAGTACAACCCGACCCCCAACGGGACTAGCGGGAGGCGCCTACGAGCAGTACTTC. Translated: CASSTTRPPTGLAGGAYEQYF.

The gene calls are TRBV7-9 and TRBJ1-2; D gene unclear. The germline gives CDR1 SEHNR, CDR2 FQNEAQ (reference sequence). The CDR3 runs to 15 residues. With 5 bases removed from V and 4 bases from J, the gap between germline ends came to 17 bases. CDR3 sequence: CASSRDGRSGYGYTF. CDR3 bases: TGTGCCAGCAGCCGAGACGGGAGGTCTGGCTATGGCTACACCTTC.

The gene calls are TRBV5-4 and TRBJ2-3; no firm D call. Per the germline V gene, CDR1 is SGHNT and CDR2 is YYREEE (reference sequence). Trimming stripped 5 bases from V and 3 bases from J, with 13 bases between. The CDR3 is made up of 14 amino acids. The CDR3 is CASRRISETDTQYF. The CDR3 region has the DNA TGTGCCAGCAGGCGGATCTCGGAGACAGATACGCAGTATTTT.

V is TRBV28 and J is TRBJ1-2; D unresolved. V shed 3 bases and J shed 8 bases, with 16 bases lying between them. CDR1 is MDHEN and CDR2 is SYDVKM in the germline V gene. The CDR3 is 14 amino acids. CDR3 sequence reads: CASSLGLGSGGYTF. CDR3 DNA: TGTGCCAGCAGTTTGGGTCTGGGGAGTGGAGGCTACACCTTC.

The rearrangement links TRBV3-1 (or the pseudogene TRBV3-2) to TRBJ2-3; TRBD1 matches 10 bases. The CDR3 has 15 amino acids. The V gene end was trimmed by 3 bases and the J gene end by 3 bases; junction bases not matched to a gene: 3. Germline V CDR1 and CDR2: LGHDT, YNNKEL (reference sequence). The CDR3: CASSHDRGRTDTQYF. The CDR3 nucleotides are TGTGCCAGCAGCCACGACAGGGGGCGGACAGATACGCAGTATTTT.

The V and J genes are TRBV3-1 (or the pseudogene TRBV3-2) and TRBJ2-7, with 9 bases fitting TRBD2. The CDR3 is 15 residues long. The V gene's germline CDR1 is LGHDT and CDR2 YNNKEL (reference sequence). Trimming removed 3 bases from V and 0 bases from J; junction bases left unmatched: 3. The CDR3 protein is CASSHLAGSSYEQYF. DNA for the CDR3: TGTGCCAGCAGCCATCTAGCGGGGAGCTCCTACGAGCAGTACTTC.

The J gene is TRBJ2-2, the V gene TRBV7-6; tentative D call: TRBD1 (5 bases). Trimming left V 2 bases short and J 7 bases short, with 8 bases between. From germline, CDR1 is SGHVS and CDR2 FNYEAQ. There are 13 residues in the CDR3. In nucleotides, the CDR3 is TGTGCCAGCAGCTTACAGGGCAACGGGGAGCTGTTTTTT. Translating it yields CASSLQGNGELFF.

V and J are TRBV6-5 and TRBJ2-1; 11 nucleotides line up with TRBD2. Germline-derived CDR1 and CDR2 are MNHEY and SVGAGI. This CDR3 is built from 15 residues. V shed 5 bases, J shed 7 bases, and the junction held 7 bases outside the gene matches. The DNA of the CDR3 is TGTGCCAGCAGTCTAGGGCTAGCGGGAGGAAATGAGCAGTTCTTC. Protein sequence: CASSLGLAGGNEQFF.

This rearrangement joins TRBV15 to TRBJ1-1; possible D gene TRBD1, 5 bases. Trimming took off 0 bases at V and 1 base at J, with 18 bases between the two ends. The germline V gene encodes CDR1 LNHNV and CDR2 YYDKDF (reference sequence). The CDR3 contains 18 residues. In nucleotides, the CDR3 is TGTGCCACCAGCAGAGATCGGGGTTTTCTCGGGGGGAACACTGAAGCTTTCTTT. Translated, it gives CATSRDRGFLGGNTEAFF.

The CDR3 reads CASRRGLAGTDTQYF. The CDR3 region has the DNA TGTGCCAGCAGGCGGGGACTAGCGGGCACAGATACGCAGTATTTT. This chain connects TRBV3-1 (or the pseudogene TRBV3-2) to TRBJ2-3; 11 positions agree with TRBD2. The CDR3 totals 15 residues. Losses at the gene ends were 6 bases for V and 1 base for J; bases not matched to a gene: 3. Germline lookup yields CDR1 LGHDT and CDR2 YNNKEL (reference sequence).

The chain uses TRBV3-1 (or the pseudogene TRBV3-2) and TRBJ2-5; unclear D gene. Germline V gene data show CDR1 as LGHDT and CDR2 as YNNKEL (reference sequence). V lost 1 base and J lost 4, with 19 bases in between. The length of the CDR3 is 17 residues. The DNA of the CDR3 is TGTGCCAGCAGCCAAGTCGGCCTGGACCCACTCCGAGAGACCCAGTACTTC. This encodes CASSQVGLDPLRETQYF.

For this clone: A read error may account for a junction end that differs from germline. The V call is TRBV7-7, the J call TRBJ2-2, with D perhaps TRBD1 or TRBD2 (5 bases each). This CDR3 comprises 16 residues. From germline, CDR1 is SSHAT and CDR2 FNYEAQ (reference sequence). The CDR3 sequence is CASSLRGPPNTGELFF. In nucleotides, the CDR3 is TGTGCTAGCAGCTTAAGGGGACCGCCGAACACCGGGGAGCTGTTTTTT.

The chain has TRBV18 and TRBJ2-4; D gene ambiguous. Per the germline V gene, CDR1 is KGHSH and CDR2 is LQKENI. CDR3 length: 15 residues. V lost 3 bases, J lost 0 bases, and 9 bases lay in between. CDR3 DNA sequence: TGTGCCAGCTCACCGTTGGGTGTAGCCAAAAACATTCAGTACTTC. The encoded protein is CASSPLGVAKNIQYF.

The gene calls are TRBV28 and TRBJ2-5; weak D call: TRBD2 (5 bases). Germline V CDR1 and CDR2: MDHEN, SYDVKM. CDR3 length equals 16 residues. V lost 5 bases and J lost 4, with 20 bases in between. In DNA, the CDR3 is TGTGCCAGCAGTCTACATTCTGAGGGCCTGGGAGAGACCCAGTACTTC. This translates into CASSLHSEGLGETQYF.